This TCR beta chain was sequenced for a study of cytomegalovirus exposure and HLA in healthy donors listed by TCRdb under 2017. About the investigation overall: According to an earlier analysis of several hundred of the donors, some 180 million T cells yielded 95 million to 140 million unique TCR beta sequences and approximately 300 Gb of sequence data. Approximately 300 gigabases of sequencing data and 70 million to 100 million unique TCR sequences were included in an early release covering roughly 700 HLA-typed donors. Of the roughly 400 genotyped donors, about 80% fell in the genetic ancestry cluster associated with self-reported Caucasian donors. The study was designed to test whether signatures of past pathogen exposure could be identified by cataloging public T cell receptors. Using immunosequencing, the study profiled T cell repertoires from about 620 subjects and related those repertoires to cytomegalovirus serostatus. A separate validation cohort of more than 100 different subjects was used in addition to the roughly 670-subject first cohort. To predict cytomegalovirus infection status, the study brought together high-throughput TCR immunosequencing, statistical association of individual TCRs with disease status, and machine learning. To study patterns of TCR occurrence, a later analysis re-analyzed previously published TCR beta repertoires from 650 to 750 donors and added high-resolution HLA genotyping. Rather than using new phenotypic data, the later analysis identified candidate immune exposures from TCR beta sequences and from how often those sequences occurred across donors. In an earlier analysis of around 540 of the donors, high-throughput TCR beta sequencing was used to judge whether each TCR beta V gene segment behaved as functional or pseudogenic. Alongside the repertoire data, information on donor age, sex, ethnicity and CMV serostatus was compiled. In a later genetic analysis, genome-wide SNP genotypes for about 65% of the 666 donors were used, and that subset was treated as a discovery cohort. All discovery cohort repertoires had been generated using a single sequencing platform. Class I and class II HLA loci were covered by the typing at four-digit resolution. Typing coverage differed by locus: A, B, C, DRB1 and DQB1 were typed in about 620-640 donors, DQA1 in 500 to 550, DPA1 in some 610, and DPB1 in 450 to 480. About five DR-DQ haplotypes were handled as single units for association and clustering, since linkage in the cohort was strong. Among 398 genotyped donors of the cohort, an average of 235,054 unique TCR beta nucleotide sequences were sequenced per donor, roughly 20% of them non-productive.

Study-level results and caveats: Because HLA typing was missing for some donors at each locus, association tests included only the typed subset. According to a later analysis, parvovirus B19, influenza, CMV and Epstein-Barr virus appeared linked to several top co-occurrence clusters. Compared with equally common non-associated chains, HLA-associated TCR beta chains in a later analysis were more clonally expanded and had lower generation probabilities. In vitro tests confirmed that a few of the cytomegalovirus-associated TCR beta chains recognize cytomegalovirus antigens. A later analysis found that TCR association rates varied across HLA loci, with DRB1 alleles showing the most associated TCRs and HLA-C alleles the fewest. Over 15 rarely observed V segments, including chromosome 9 orphons, were excluded from the earlier analysis of 550 to 700 of the donors because counts were too low. A group of highly shared sequence variants was considered likely to be a technical artifact of the sequencing pipeline. In an earlier analysis of approximately 590 of the donors, most TCR beta V segments appeared in productive rearrangements about 90% or about 30% of the time, broadly matching IMGT annotations. Cytomegalovirus status was reported to be diagnosed by the classifier with high specificity and sensitivity in both the original and validation cohorts. The only immune exposure information available for the cohort was CMV serostatus. Some IMGT-functional V segments, including TRBV6-2 and TRBV6-3, could not be told apart with the 87-base-pair reads, so those segments were excluded. In the study, 150 to 200 TCR beta chains were listed as associated with cytomegalovirus. Correlated functional status among segregating V segments might be attributable to linkage disequilibrium, but an unknown experimental factor could not be ruled out. While some public TCRs were present in many individuals, most TCR sequences turned up only very rarely across donors. Presence/absence analyses assumed roughly uniform sequencing depth across donors, an assumption that may not hold. A later genetic analysis associated a missense DCLRE1C variant with V-gene and J-gene trimming of TCR beta chains, and an independent cohort replicated the association. According to a later analysis, most CMV-associated TCR beta chains appeared to be HLA-restricted, and the HLA associations seemed to be driven largely by CMV exposure. Specific HLA alleles were associated with 18,000 or so TCR beta sequences at a false discovery rate of 0.05 in a later analysis. A further reported finding was that TCR beta sequences accurately predicted the HLA-A and HLA-B alleles for most subjects in the first cohort. According to a later genetic analysis, donors in an Asian-associated ancestry cluster had fewer N-insertions in productive TCRs than the roughly 670-donor mean. Only TCR beta chains were sequenced in this cohort, and the absence of alpha or paired-chain data limited detectable features. According to the authors, the approach could potentially be generalized to other disease states and immunological phenotypes. Assigning TCR associations to individual alleles was difficult when HLA alleles, especially DR and DQ, strongly co-occurred.

The cohort was made up of approximately 670 healthy bone marrow donors. At the time of sampling, all cohort members were nominally healthy, though unrecorded immune exposures were likely present. The donor tested CMV seropositive and was one of the 289 seropositive cohort members. A peripheral blood sample was collected from each donor, and TCR beta sequencing was performed on peripheral blood mononuclear cells. The Qiagen DNeasy Blood Extraction Kit was used to extract genomic DNA from the blood cell samples. About this clone: What antigen it recognizes has not been identified. It has no much larger one-base neighbor in the sample; base qualities were not kept.

V is pruned by 4 bases and J by 8 bases, leaving 14 bases of the junction without a gene match. The CDR3 runs 16 amino acids, cysteine and phenylalanine included. CDR3 DNA only is kept here, 48 bases in frame from base 1. Sequences SGHDT (CDR1) and YYEEEE (CDR2) are obtained from the germline V gene. The library was made by the immunoSEQ multiplex PCR assay. The multiplex PCR relied on a mix of 60 forward primers for TCR Vbeta segments and 13 reverse primers for TCR Jbeta segments. The CDR3 region of rearranged TCR beta genes was amplified from genomic DNA with a multiplex PCR assay. The amplified TCR beta libraries were sequenced on the Illumina HiSeq System as 87-base-pair reads. The authors' pipeline ran thus. A later analysis tallied about 77 million unique TCR beta chains across the 650 to 750 repertoires, and about 10 million of those chains were shared by two or more donors. Raw reads were error-corrected and collapsed into unique sequences by a nearest-neighbor algorithm in which closely related sequences were merged to remove PCR and sequencing errors. V, D and J gene segments were assigned by aligning CDR3 sequences to IMGT reference sequences. For a sequence to be retained, a match of at least six nucleotides to both a V gene segment and a J gene segment was required. Rearrangements were called productive when the CDR3 lacked stop codons and stayed in frame with V and J; all others were non-productive. Following IMGT convention, CDR3 was defined as the stretch from the second conserved V-encoded cysteine to the conserved J-encoded phenylalanine. Sequences without an unambiguous match to a single V gene segment were excluded from the earlier analysis of approximately 600 of the donors. In an earlier analysis of 587 of the donors, V segments were called functional above 56.7% productive rearrangements and were called segregating when the between-donor standard deviation exceeded 5%. A statistical classification framework was built for diagnosing cytomegalovirus status from the catalog of TCR beta chain sequences. V and J gene assignment, in a later analysis, came from comparing TCR nucleotide sequences with IMGT/GENE-DB human TR gene sequences. Using the TCRdist pipeline, a later analysis assigned CDR3 sequences along with most-parsimonious VDJ recombination scenarios. In a later analysis, each TCR beta chain was defined by its CDR3 amino acid sequence together with its V-gene family, and reads lacking a unique V-gene family were excluded. As a way to deal with suspected cross-contamination and a sequencing artifact, a later analysis dropped approximately 590 nucleotide sequences that were highly shared and had low generation probability. In a later analysis, a clonal expansion index was calculated for each public chain from normalized within-repertoire ranks of inferred template counts. A later analysis computed generation probabilities with a VDJ recombination model fitted to out-of-frame rearrangements, and checked the results against IGoR. A later analysis scored TCR-TCR, TCR-HLA and TCR-CMV co-occurrence with hypergeometric tests, applying a repertoire-size bias correction to TCR pairs. A later analysis estimated false discovery rates by permuting HLA or CMV assignments 20 times. In a later analysis, co-occurring TCRs were grouped with DBSCAN, and TCRdist sequence similarity was added when clustering was performed within HLA-allele-positive subsets. For co-occurrence clustering, repertoires with fewer than 30,000 or more than 120,000 public chains were excluded, along with several repertoires with anomalous nucleotide sharing. This is the immuneACCESS table as TCRdb keeps it, with only in-frame sequences that have V and J called. A part of the clones is gone; compared with another copy, unresolved V genes explain less than half, and the rest is unexplained. V, J and clone size derive from that table, while D and trimming were established from the DNA sequence. Here the sample has approximately 180,000 clones; about 78% occur a single time. The ten largest clones add up to less than 15% of the sample.

The sequencing sample was made of PBMCs. This sequence originates from a woman between 45 and 60 years old in good health and CMV-seropositive. Here the chain combines TRBV5-6 and TRBJ2-3, with 9 bases in between that match TRBD1. The CDR3 sequence is CASSPPGQGPAGTQYF. The sequenced DNA is TGTGCCAGCAGCCCGCCGGGACAGGGACCGGCAGGTACGCAGTATTTT.